One sample yielded the 21 T cell receptor beta chains listed below, sequenced in a study of CD8+ T cells in alopecia areata. cDNA reverse transcribed from extracted RNA served as the sequencing template. Using immunoSEQ multiplex PCR, the repertoire was profiled, and TCRdb retains in-frame clones only, with some absent. There are 110,000 to 150,000 clones in the sample; approximately 51% occur only once, and more than 0.95% lies in the top ten. Sample: CD4+ T cells sorted from blood, taken at week 0. The receptors derive from a human donor with alopecia areata.

The chain uses TRBV5-1 and TRBJ2-5, with D maybe TRBD2 (5 bases). The V end was cut by 4 bases, the J end by 1 base, with 17 bases between. The CDR3 length is 16 residues. In germline, CDR1 is SGHRS, CDR2 YFSETQ. The CDR3 protein is CASSLTAGRSQETQYF. The CDR3 DNA reads TGCGCCAGCAGCCTAACGGCGGGTCGATCCCAAGAGACCCAGTACTTC.

V is TRBV4-3 and J is TRBJ1-2; tentative D call: TRBD1 (6 bases). V lost 0 bases and J 8 bases, leaving 13 bases between the germline ends. Germline loops: CDR1 LGHNA, CDR2 YSLEER. The CDR3 is 14 residues long. The CDR3 sequence: CASSQDPGRGGYTF. For the CDR3, the DNA is TGCGCCAGCAGCCAAGATCCCGGCAGGGGAGGCTACACCTTC.

This clone has a handful of counts. The chain has TRBV5-6 and TRBJ2-3; no clear D gene. Looked up from germline, CDR1 is SGHDT and CDR2 is YYEEEE. There are 14 residues in the CDR3. V was shortened by 3 bases and J by 3 bases, with 11 bases between the two germline ends. The CDR3 DNA reads as TGTGCCAGCAGCTCAGGACCTGCTACAGATACGCAGTATTTT. As protein: CASSSGPATDTQYF.

The table lists this clone with a few counts. The gene calls are TRBV30 and TRBJ1-5; D unresolved. Germline lookup yields CDR1 GTSNPN and CDR2 SVGIG (reference sequence). This CDR3 spans 14 amino acids. Trimming removed 2 bases at V and 1 base at J, with 9 bases between. CDR3 sequence (DNA): TGTGCCTGGAGTAATCGGGTGAGCAATCAGCCCCAGCATTTT. This encodes CAWSNRVSNQPQHF.

The gene calls are TRBV2 and TRBJ1-2, with a weak D call TRBD1 (5 bases). The CDR3 loop spans 13 amino acids. The V and J ends lost 3 bases and 2 bases respectively, with 7 bases between them. The germline gives CDR1 SNHLY, CDR2 FYNNEI. CDR3 DNA sequence: TGTGCCAGCAGTGAGACAGTCAACTATGGCTACACCTTC. This gives the protein CASSETVNYGYTF.

The chain recombines TRBV5-4 with TRBJ1-2; TRBD1 aligns across 9 bases. V lost 3 bases, J lost 5 bases, and 5 bases stayed unmatched. Germline V gives CDR1 SGHNT, CDR2 YYREEE (reference sequence). The CDR3 extends over 14 amino acids. DNA of the CDR3: TGTGCCAGCAGCTCCATACAGGGGGCGTATGGCTACACCTTC. It translates to CASSSIQGAYGYTF.

V is TRBV29-1 and J is TRBJ2-7, with D possibly TRBD1 on 6 matching bases. Trimming took 4 bases from V and 6 from J, leaving 16 bases between them. This CDR3 contains 13 residues. CDR1 and CDR2 from the germline V gene are SQVTM and ANQGSEA. The CDR3 DNA follows: TGCAGCGTTGTGGACAGACCTAAGGGCGAGCAGTACTTC. It yields the protein CSVVDRPKGEQYF.

The chain employs TRBV7-9 and TRBJ1-2; D call uncertain. Trimming left V 5 bases short and J 5 bases short, with 12 bases between. The CDR3 extends over 13 amino acids. Germline CDR1 and CDR2: SEHNR and FQNEAQ (reference sequence). CDR3 DNA: TGTGCCAGCAGCGAGGAGGGCCCGTATGGCTACACCTTC. It codes for CASSEEGPYGYTF.

The chain has TRBV6-5 and TRBJ1-2; D not resolved. The length of the CDR3 is 13 residues. Trimming cost V 5 bases and J 8 bases, with 15 bases left between them. Germline V lookup: CDR1 MNHEY, CDR2 SVGAGI. The CDR3 region is CASSDLALPGYTF. The CDR3 nucleotides are TGTGCCAGCAGTGACCTGGCGCTCCCAGGCTACACCTTC.

Turning to this clone: An end of the junction does not agree with germline; a read error may underlie this. V is TRBV7-2 and J is TRBJ2-1, with D perhaps matching TRBD1 or TRBD2 (5 bases each). The CDR3 is made up of 9 amino acids. Germline lookup yields CDR1 SGHTA and CDR2 FQGNSA. The CDR3 spells CASSFSGLF. CDR3 coding DNA: TGTGCCAGCAGCTTTTCGGGACTCTTC.

V gene TRBV10-3 combines with J gene TRBJ1-4; D is ambiguous. Germline CDR1 is ENHRY and CDR2 is SYGVKD. The length of the CDR3 is 13 residues. The germline V and J ends were trimmed by 2 bases and 8 bases, with 9 bases remaining between them. The CDR3 loop is CAISELVGEKLFF. The CDR3 DNA sequence: TGTGCCATCAGTGAGCTTGTGGGAGAAAAACTGTTTTTT.

The chain uses TRBV27 and TRBJ2-2; D may be TRBD1 (5 bases). Trimming shortened V by 3 bases and J by 0 bases, and 8 bases separated the two germline ends. Germline CDR1 is MNHEY and CDR2 is SMNVEV (reference sequence). There are 15 residues in the CDR3. DNA for the CDR3: TGTGCCAGCAGTTTGCAGGGCCCGAACACCGGGGAGCTGTTTTTT. Translating gives CASSLQGPNTGELFF.

V usage is TRBV7-2 and J usage is TRBJ2-4, with D tentatively TRBD2 (5 bases). Germline V CDR1 and CDR2: SGHTA, FQGNSA. Deletions cut 5 bases from V and 10 bases from J, with 15 bases between. This CDR3 is built from 13 residues. The CDR3 region is CASSVHELGIQYF. The CDR3 nucleotides read TGTGCCAGCAGCGTCCACGAACTAGGAATTCAGTACTTC.

The V and J genes are TRBV5-1 and TRBJ2-1, with 8 bases lining up with TRBD2. CDR1 and CDR2 (germline): SGHRS, YFSETQ. V lost 1 base to trimming and J lost 8 bases; unmatched junction nucleotides: 8. The CDR3 runs 15 residues. The CDR3 protein is CASSLSREGRDEQFF. CDR3 in DNA: TGCGCCAGCAGCTTGAGCCGGGAGGGCCGCGATGAGCAGTTCTTC.

The chain couples TRBV7-3 to TRBJ2-1; 12 bases are shared with TRBD2. V shed 5 bases and J 7 bases; nucleotides not matched to a gene: 9. The CDR3 length is 16 residues. The V gene's germline CDR1 is SGHTA and CDR2 FQGTGA. The CDR3 spells CASSLAGGPSFNEQFF. CDR3 DNA: TGTGCCAGCAGCCTAGCGGGAGGGCCTTCGTTTAATGAGCAGTTCTTC. Using reference TRBV7-3 and TRBJ2-1 for the parts outside the CDR3, the full variable domain is GAGVSQTPSNKVTEKGKYVELRCDPISGHTALYWYRQSLGQGPEFLIYFQGTGAADDSGLPNDRFFAVRPEGSVSTLKIQRTERGDSAVYLCASSLAGGPSFNEQFFGPGTRLTVL.

The chain couples TRBV23-1 to TRBJ2-5; 10 bases match TRBD1. TRBV23-1 is an ORF, with its function uncertain. J lost 2 bases, V lost 9 bases, and 3 bases had no gene match. This CDR3 region has 13 residues. The CDR3 DNA follows: TGCGCCAGTTTGGACAGGGGGCAAGAGACCCAGTACTTC. Translated, it gives CASLDRGQETQYF.

This rearrangement joins TRBV5-1 to TRBJ2-5, with TRBD2 matching 9 bases. CDR1 and CDR2 (germline): SGHRS, YFSETQ. The CDR3 extends over 14 amino acids. J gave up 3 bases and V 4 bases, and 4 bases lay outside the gene matches. The CDR3 nucleotides read TGCGCCAGCAGCGGGCTAGCGGGGAAAGAGACCCAGTACTTC. Protein: CASSGLAGKETQYF. Looking up the rest from reference TRBV5-1 and TRBJ2-5 gives the full variable domain: KAGVTQTPRYLIKTRGQQVTLSCSPISGHRSVSWYQQTPGQGLQFLFEYFSETQRNKGNFPGRFSGRQFSNSRSEMNVSTLELGDSALYLCASSGLAGKETQYFGPGTRLLVL.

This chain uses TRBV5-1 with TRBJ2-2; the D is unclear. V lost 6 bases, J lost 1 base, and 4 bases lay in between. Per germline, CDR1 SGHRS and CDR2 YFSETQ. The CDR3 consists of 12 residues. The CDR3 DNA is TGCGCCAGCAAGGTGAACACCGGGGAGCTGTTTTTT. Protein: CASKVNTGELFF.

V and J are TRBV4-2 and TRBJ2-3; D remains ambiguous. The germline V and J ends were trimmed by 2 bases and 2 bases, with 11 bases remaining between them. Germline values: CDR1 LGHNA, CDR2 YNFKEQ. The CDR3 spans 15 residues. CDR3 loop: CASSQLSRLTDTQYF. CDR3 nucleotides: TGTGCCAGCAGCCAACTTTCGCGTCTCACAGATACGCAGTATTTT.

The J gene is TRBJ2-4, the V gene TRBV19; 11 nucleotides match TRBD2. The J segment lost 2 bases and the V segment lost 5 bases, leaving 5 bases of the junction unmatched. Germline lookup yields CDR1 LNHDA and CDR2 SQIVND (reference sequence). The CDR3 sequence is 16 residues long. The CDR3 here is CASSAIAGGSKNIQYF. The CDR3 DNA is TGTGCCAGTAGTGCCATAGCGGGAGGGTCCAAAAACATTCAGTACTTC.

This chain links TRBV29-1 with TRBJ1-4, with D possibly being TRBD1 (5 bases). CDR3 size: 12 residues. V was clipped by 6 bases and J by 6 bases, with 11 bases between them. In germline, CDR1 is SQVTM, CDR2 ANQGSEA. The CDR3 loop reads CSVRGSHEKLFF. The CDR3 DNA sequence: TGCAGCGTAAGGGGATCCCATGAAAAACTGTTTTTT.